Below, 19 T cell receptor beta chains from the same sample are listed, as sequenced in a study of Ad26.COV2.S vaccination and SARS-CoV-2 variants. The assay was immunoSEQ multiplex PCR, and TCRdb's table has in-frame clones only and misses some. In the table there are about 350,000 clones, less than 90% of which are singletons. Treatment defined: over 15 received Ad26.COV2.S at low or high dose, single or two shots; a few received placebo; per-sample allocation not given. Sampling happened 63 days after the first vaccine or placebo injection. The sequencing here drew on peripheral blood, taken in a trial of Ad26.COV2.S vaccine versus placebo. These receptors all come from a person aged 18 to 65 who received the Ad26.COV2.S COVID-19 vaccine or a placebo.

The V gene is TRBV19, the J gene TRBJ1-2, with D perhaps TRBD1 (5 bases). There are 12 residues in the CDR3. The ends were cut back, 5 bases at V and 7 bases at J, with 11 bases in the middle. Per the germline V gene, CDR1 is LNHDA and CDR2 is SQIVND (reference sequence). The CDR3 protein is CASSSPGGGYTF. The CDR3 DNA reads as TGTGCCAGTAGTTCCCCCGGGGGTGGCTACACCTTC.

This clone was recorded once. The chain has TRBV11-2 and TRBJ1-6; no reliable D call. The CDR3 has 13 amino acids. Trimming left V 1 base short and J 6 bases short, with 4 bases between. The germline V gene has CDR1 SGHAT and CDR2 FQNNGV. CDR3 sequence: CASSLGANSPLHF. CDR3 nucleotides: TGTGCCAGCAGCTTAGGAGCTAATTCACCCCTCCACTTT.

This rearrangement joins TRBV5-5 to TRBJ1-5; 10 nucleotides agree with TRBD1. Germline V gene data show CDR1 as SGHKS and CDR2 as YYEKEE (reference sequence). The V gene end was trimmed by 5 bases and the J gene end by 8 bases; junction bases not matched to a gene: 4. This CDR3 contains 13 residues. CDR3 nucleotides: TGTGCCAGCAGGACAGGGGGCAGGGAGCCCCAGCATTTT. It translates to CASRTGGREPQHF.

The V call is TRBV30, the J call TRBJ1-3; D is unresolved. V lost 0 bases to trimming and J lost 0 bases, with 9 bases between them. This CDR3 region has 15 residues. CDR1 is GTSNPN and CDR2 is SVGIG in the germline V gene (reference sequence). CDR3 region: CAWSVSGLSGNTIYF. The CDR3 region has the DNA TGTGCCTGGAGTGTCTCGGGCCTCTCTGGAAACACCATATATTTT.

V and J are TRBV7-8 and TRBJ2-7; D might be TRBD2 (6 bases). Trimming shortened V by 0 bases and J by 4 bases, and 16 bases separated the two germline ends. The CDR3 is made up of 16 amino acids. Germline-derived CDR1 and CDR2 are SGHVS and FQNEAQ. The CDR3 spells CASSLAGTPLRYEQYF. In DNA form, the CDR3 reads TGTGCCAGCAGCTTAGCCGGGACTCCCCTAAGGTACGAGCAGTACTTC.

The rearrangement uses TRBV27 and TRBJ2-3; 9 positions match TRBD2. Germline V gene lookup returns CDR1 MNHEY and CDR2 SMNVEV (reference sequence). V was clipped by 7 bases and J by 4 bases; unmatched bases: 12. The CDR3 consists of 16 residues. DNA of the CDR3: TGTGCCAGCACCTCATTTAGCGGGAGCGCACCAGATACGCAGTATTTT. This gives the protein CASTSFSGSAPDTQYF.

The rearrangement joins TRBV12-5 to TRBJ2-3; 7 nucleotides line up with TRBD1. This CDR3 spans 14 amino acids. The V gene end was trimmed by 1 base and the J gene end by 5 bases; junction bases not matched to a gene: 3. Germline lookup yields CDR1 LGHNT and CDR2 FRNRAP. CDR3 DNA sequence: TGTGCTAGTGGTTTGGAGACAGGGATAGATACGCAGTATTTT. Translating gives CASGLETGIDTQYF. The complete variable domain, with remaining parts taken from reference TRBV12-5 and TRBJ2-3, reads DARVTQTPRHKVTEMGQEVTMRCQPILGHNTVFWYRQTMMQGLELLAYFRNRAPLDDSGMPKDRFSAEMPDATLATLKIQPSEPRDSAVYFCASGLETGIDTQYFGPGTRLTVL.

In DNA, the CDR3 is TGTGCCAGCAGCTTAGTGACGAGGACTCTTAGCAATCAGCCCCAGCATTTT. Protein: CASSLVTRTLSNQPQHF. The chain recombines TRBV7-8 with TRBJ1-5; D gene unclear. Trimming stripped 1 base from V and 0 bases from J, with 13 bases between. This CDR3 has 17 residues. Looked up from germline, CDR1 is SGHVS and CDR2 is FQNEAQ.

This clone has a single count. The V gene is TRBV5-1, the J gene TRBJ2-7, with D possibly matching TRBD2 (7 bases). The CDR3 covers 13 residues. Per germline, CDR1 SGHRS and CDR2 YFSETQ. V shed 6 bases and J shed 7 bases, with 17 bases lying between them. CDR3 sequence reads: CASTPAGAGEQYF. CDR3 nucleotide sequence: TGCGCCAGCACACCCGCGGGGGCCGGGGAGCAGTACTTC.

The chain combines TRBV6-6 with TRBJ1-1; D not resolved. V lost 5 bases and J 4 bases, leaving 8 bases between the germline ends. CDR3 length: 12 amino acids. Germline CDR1 is MNHNY and CDR2 is SVGAGI (reference sequence). The CDR3 region has the DNA TGTGCCAGCAGTACAGTGGGCACTGAAGCTTTCTTT. Its translation: CASSTVGTEAFF.

V is TRBV5-4 and J is TRBJ1-2; tentative D call: TRBD1 (6 bases). Germline V gives CDR1 SGHNT, CDR2 YYREEE (reference sequence). CDR3 length: 14 residues. Trimming took 4 bases from V and 1 from J, leaving 11 bases between them. CDR3 DNA sequence: TGTGCCAGCAGCCCGGAACAGGGTAACTATGGCTACACCTTC. Translation gives CASSPEQGNYGYTF. The full variable domain, completed using reference TRBV5-4 and TRBJ1-2, is ETGVTQSPTHLIKTRGQQVTLRCSSQSGHNTVSWYQQALGQGPQFIFQYYREEENGRGNFPPRFSGLQFPNYSSELNVNALELDDSALYLCASSPEQGNYGYTFGSGTRLTVV.

The genes are TRBV27 and TRBJ2-5, with D possibly being TRBD1 (5 bases). V lost 7 bases and J 3 bases, leaving 15 bases between the germline ends. The CDR3 loop spans 14 amino acids. CDR1 and CDR2 (germline): MNHEY, SMNVEV (reference sequence). The CDR3 nucleotides read TGTGCCAGCACCTCCCTCCTCAGGGAAGAGACCCAGTACTTC. Encoded protein: CASTSLLREETQYF.

The genes are TRBV19 and TRBJ2-5; 7 nucleotides align to TRBD1. This CDR3 spans 13 amino acids. From germline, CDR1 is LNHDA and CDR2 SQIVND (reference sequence). Trimming cost V 2 bases and J 9 bases; bases outside gene matches: 6. CDR3 bases: TGTGCCAGTAGTATACGCGACAGGGAACCCCAGTACTTC. Amino acid sequence: CASSIRDREPQYF.

J is TRBJ2-1 and V is TRBV2, with TRBD2 as a possible D gene (6 bases). CDR1 is SNHLY and CDR2 is FYNNEI in the germline V gene. The germline V and J ends were trimmed by 7 bases and 4 bases, with 20 bases remaining between them. The CDR3 spans 16 residues. CDR3 bases: TGTGCCAGCAAGCCGGGGGAAGTTACGAAATACAATGAGCAGTTCTTC. Its translation is CASKPGEVTKYNEQFF.

This chain links TRBV30 with TRBJ1-2; the D gene is possibly TRBD1 (5 bases). CDR3 length: 14 residues. Per the germline V gene, CDR1 is GTSNPN and CDR2 is SVGIG (reference sequence). V gave up 4 bases and J gave up 1 base, with 13 bases separating them. The CDR3 nucleotides read TGTGCCTGGACCTCGTGGGGGAATAACTATGGCTACACCTTC. Its protein product is CAWTSWGNNYGYTF.

The chain is built from TRBV4-3 and TRBJ1-5; 9 bases fit TRBD1. In germline, CDR1 is LGHNA, CDR2 YSLEER. The CDR3 has 16 amino acids. V shed 1 base, J shed 6 bases, and the junction held 7 bases outside the gene matches. CDR3 in amino acids: CASSQVVDRGSQPQHF. In DNA form, the CDR3 reads TGCGCCAGCAGCCAAGTTGTTGACAGGGGGAGTCAGCCCCAGCATTTT.

The V gene is TRBV23-1, the J gene TRBJ1-1; D remains ambiguous. TRBV23-1 is an ORF; its function is uncertain. The CDR3 totals 13 residues. Deletions cut 4 bases from V and 1 base from J, with 7 bases between. The CDR3 DNA reads TGCGCCAGCAGTCTTCTCAAGAACACTGAAGCTTTCTTT. This translates into CASSLLKNTEAFF.

The V call is TRBV7-3, the J call TRBJ2-3; no firm D call. The CDR3 extends over 12 amino acids. Trimming stripped 3 bases from V and 2 bases from J, with 3 bases between. Looked up from germline, CDR1 is SGHTA and CDR2 is FQGTGA. CDR3 sequence (DNA): TGTGCCAGCAGCTTTCCCACAGATACGCAGTATTTT. Protein sequence: CASSFPTDTQYF.

This clone was seen once. J is TRBJ1-3 and V is TRBV27, with 10 nucleotides matching TRBD1. Germline lookup yields CDR1 MNHEY and CDR2 SMNVEV (reference sequence). CDR3 length: 15 amino acids. The V gene end was trimmed by 5 bases and the J gene end by 2 bases; junction bases not matched to a gene: 3. The CDR3 sequence: CASSRQGAAGNTIYF. The CDR3 region has the DNA TGTGCCAGCAGTCGACAGGGGGCGGCTGGAAACACCATATATTTT.